This TCR beta chain was sequenced in a study of identifying expanded T cells in peripheral blood. This clone has a single count. Germline V lookup: CDR1 PRHDT, CDR2 FYEKMQ (reference sequence). V lost 5 bases and J 7 bases, leaving 26 bases between the germline ends. The CDR3 contains 17 residues. Method: immunoSEQ multiplex PCR; TCRdb's copy keeps in-frame clones and lacks some. The table records approximately 110,000 clones, 88% of them present only once. The sequence derives from a person aged 18 to 75 in good health. Input material: blood. The V and J genes are TRBV13 and TRBJ1-2; TRBD1 is a possible D gene (5 bases). The DNA for the CDR3 is TGTGCCAGCAGCACCGTGCAGGTCGGGGCGGCGATGCCTGGCTACACCTTC. Its protein product is CASSTVQVGAAMPGYTF.